A single T cell receptor (beta chain) is shown here with its context. What it binds is not known. The entry originates in a study of spatial heterogeneity in lung cancer. On the study more broadly: Fewer alpha-chain than beta-chain sequences were consistently detected. Study-wide results and caveats: Blood showed ubiquitous tumor TCRs more often at resection than at routine follow-up.

From the 5' RACE reads, TCRdb called clonotypes with MiXCR, one entry per CDR3 protein. This table holds approximately 39,000 distinct CDR3 sequences, just over 7.5% found once. Documented time point: blood at routine non-recurrence follow-up after resection. Tumor, nontumor lung or frozen PBMC supplied whole RNA, sequenced without sorting. Germline-derived CDR1 and CDR2 are SGHVS and FQNEAQ. The CDR3 extends over 17 amino acids. V lost 3 bases to trimming and J lost 4 bases, with 19 bases between them. Source: PBMCs, taken at follow-up. The clonotype was recovered from a male donor with early-stage non-small cell lung cancer. The chain links TRBV7-8 to TRBJ1-5; a weak D match, TRBD1 (5 bases). In DNA form, the CDR3 reads TGTGCCAGCAGCTTTTCGGAACAGGCCCGGGGGAATCAGCCCCAGCATTTT. Its protein is CASSFSEQARGNQPQHF.